Each of the 2 T cell receptor beta chains below was sequenced from the same sample in a study of blood T cells in healthy people across ages. A sample-barcoded 5' primer and a J-beta primer mix were used in a second PCR of about 7 to 12 cycles. TCRdb redid the calling of the 5' RACE reads with MiXCR, one entry per CDR3 protein. The sample has 1.5 million to 2 million distinct CDR3 sequences, 49% seen once. The sample consisted of blood. These receptor sequences come from a woman aged 40-49 years in good health.

This clonotype was counted a few times. This rearrangement joins TRBV10-3 to TRBJ2-5; TRBD1 matches 7 bases. The J call is in doubt because the DNA end fits TRBJ2-7 better. CDR1 is ENHRY and CDR2 is SYGVKD in the germline V gene. This CDR3 has 14 residues. The CDR3 protein is CAISQIDTGVEQYF. The CDR3 nucleotides are TGTGCCATCAGCCAGATTGACACAGGGGTCGAGCAGTACTTC.

The chain has TRBV12-3 or TRBV12-4 and TRBJ2-5, with 10 bases lining up with TRBD2. There are 17 residues in the CDR3. V was pared by 2 bases and J by 4 bases, with 10 bases of the junction left unmatched. In DNA form, the CDR3 reads TGTGCCAGCAGTTTATCCCTAGCGGGGGTGGCGGGAGAGACCCAGTACTTC. It yields the protein CASSLSLAGVAGETQYF.